This T cell receptor (beta chain) was profiled in a study of blood T cell repertoires in COVID-19. Study-wide context: Sites in the United States, Italy and Spain provided acute and convalescent COVID-19 samples. PBMCs, B-cell-depleted T cells, or T cells provided the cDNA or gDNA that made up the material.

In terms of age and location, participants ranged from roughly 18 to 89 years and lived in under 30 US areas. Grouping used clinical history reported by participants in a survey and questionnaire. TCRdb keeps only in-frame clones here, not all; method: immunoSEQ multiplex PCR. The sample yields fewer than 150,000 clones, about 87% seen once. CDR3 length: 15 residues. V lost 6 bases and J lost 7; bases outside the gene matches: 7. Germline CDR1 and CDR2: LGHNA and YSLEER. The TCR was taken from a man aged 45-65 years in a cohort exposed to, infected with or recovered from COVID-19 (not recorded which). The specimen sequenced was PBMCs or T cells enriched from blood (not recorded which). The chain joins TRBV4-3 to TRBJ1-6; 9 bases match TRBD1. CDR3 bases: TGCGCCAGCAGAGAAACCGGGACAGGGAATTCACCCCTCCACTTT. This sequence encodes CASRETGTGNSPLHF.